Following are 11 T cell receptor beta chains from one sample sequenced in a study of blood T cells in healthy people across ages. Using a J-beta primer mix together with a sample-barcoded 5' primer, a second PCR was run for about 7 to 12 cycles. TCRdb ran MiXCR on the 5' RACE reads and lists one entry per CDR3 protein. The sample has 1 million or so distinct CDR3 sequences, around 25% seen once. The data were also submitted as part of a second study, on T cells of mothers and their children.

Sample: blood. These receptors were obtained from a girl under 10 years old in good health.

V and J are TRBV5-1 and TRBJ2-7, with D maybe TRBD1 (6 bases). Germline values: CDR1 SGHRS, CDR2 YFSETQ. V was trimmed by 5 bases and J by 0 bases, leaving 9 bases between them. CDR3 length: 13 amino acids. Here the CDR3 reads CASREGDSYEQYF. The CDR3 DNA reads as TGCGCCAGCAGAGAGGGGGACTCCTACGAGCAGTACTTC.

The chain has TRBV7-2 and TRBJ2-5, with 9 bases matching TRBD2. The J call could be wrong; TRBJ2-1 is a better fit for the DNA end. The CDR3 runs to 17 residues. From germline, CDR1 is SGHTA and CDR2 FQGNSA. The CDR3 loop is CASSLAPSGIVIYEQFF. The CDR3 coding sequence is TGTGCCAGCAGCTTAGCTCCTAGCGGGATAGTAATCTATGAGCAGTTCTTC.

CDR3 coding DNA: TGTGCCAGCAGCCCCCTGCCGGGTGCCAATGAGCAGTTCTTC. Protein: CASSPLPGANEQFF. The chain joins TRBV7-9 to TRBJ2-1; D is uncertain. Trimming pared 5 bases from V and 6 bases from J, leaving 14 bases between. Per the germline V gene, CDR1 is SEHNR and CDR2 is FQNEAQ (reference sequence). The CDR3 is made up of 14 amino acids.

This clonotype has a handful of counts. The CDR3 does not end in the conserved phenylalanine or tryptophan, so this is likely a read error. In DNA, the CDR3 is TGTGCCAGCAGCGTAACTCCAACAGGGGAAGGGGGCTACACCCTC. This gives the protein CASSVTPTGEGGYTL. V and J are TRBV9 and TRBJ1-2; 7 nucleotides align to TRBD1. The CDR3 has 15 amino acids. CDR1 and CDR2 (germline): SGDLS, YYNGEE. V gave up 1 base and J gave up 8 bases; unmatched junction bases: 11.

Here the CDR3 DNA reads TGTGCCACCAGACCCGACAGGGGGGATGAAAAACTGTTTTTT. Protein sequence: CATRPDRGDEKLFF. The rearrangement links TRBV10-3 to TRBJ1-4, with 9 bases identical to TRBD1. The J segment lost 6 bases and the V segment lost 10 bases, leaving 9 bases of the junction unmatched. The CDR3 sequence is 14 residues long. CDR1 is ENHRY, CDR2 SYGVKD, per germline.

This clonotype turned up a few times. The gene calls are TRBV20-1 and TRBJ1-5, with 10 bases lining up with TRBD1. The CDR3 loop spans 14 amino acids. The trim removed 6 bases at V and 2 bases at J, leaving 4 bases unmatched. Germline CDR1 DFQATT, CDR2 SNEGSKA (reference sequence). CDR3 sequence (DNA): TGCAGTGCCACCGGGACAGGGGGCAATCAGCCCCAGCATTTT. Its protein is CSATGTGGNQPQHF.

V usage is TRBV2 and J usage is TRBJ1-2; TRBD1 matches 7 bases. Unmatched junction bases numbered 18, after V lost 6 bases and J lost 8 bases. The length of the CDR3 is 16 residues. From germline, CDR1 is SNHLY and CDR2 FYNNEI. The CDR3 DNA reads TGTGCCAGCAGGATGGGGGAGAGGGGGCCATGGTACGGCTACACCTTC. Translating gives CASRMGERGPWYGYTF.

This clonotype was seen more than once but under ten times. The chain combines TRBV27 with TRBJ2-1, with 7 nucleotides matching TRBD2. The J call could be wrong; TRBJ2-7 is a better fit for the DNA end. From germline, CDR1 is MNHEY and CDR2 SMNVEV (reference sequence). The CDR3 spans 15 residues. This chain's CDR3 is CASSGDYLSGYEQYF. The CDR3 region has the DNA TGTGCCAGCAGTGGGGACTACTTGTCAGGCTACGAGCAGTACTTC.

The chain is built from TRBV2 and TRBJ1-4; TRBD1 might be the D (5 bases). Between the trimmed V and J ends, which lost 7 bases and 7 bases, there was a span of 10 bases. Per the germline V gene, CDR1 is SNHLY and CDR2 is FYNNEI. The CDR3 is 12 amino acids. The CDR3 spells CASTEGAEKLFF. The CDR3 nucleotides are TGTGCCAGCACCGAAGGGGCTGAAAAACTGTTTTTT.

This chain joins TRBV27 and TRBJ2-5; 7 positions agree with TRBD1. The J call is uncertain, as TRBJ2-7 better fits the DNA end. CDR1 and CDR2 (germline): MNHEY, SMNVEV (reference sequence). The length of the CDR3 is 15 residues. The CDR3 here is CASSSFTGAAYEQYF. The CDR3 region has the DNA TGTGCCAGCAGTTCATTCACAGGGGCGGCCTACGAGCAGTACTTC.

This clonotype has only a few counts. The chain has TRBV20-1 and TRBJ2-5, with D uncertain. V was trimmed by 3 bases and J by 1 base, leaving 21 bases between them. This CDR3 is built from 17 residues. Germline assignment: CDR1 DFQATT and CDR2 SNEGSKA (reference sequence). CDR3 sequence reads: CSASGLGAAQVQETQYF. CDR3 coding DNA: TGCAGTGCTAGTGGTCTCGGAGCAGCTCAGGTCCAAGAGACCCAGTACTTC.